The clone carrying this T cell receptor (beta chain) is categorized as medium-sized. Its antigen remains unidentified. Germline CDR1 reads SEHNR; CDR2 reads FQNEAQ (reference sequence). The CDR3 has 12 residues. Trimming cost V 3 bases and J 7 bases, with 7 bases left between them. This sample was taken from a study of T cell responses to AZD1222 COVID-19 vaccine. The study, taken as a whole, reports: Only five to seven AZD1222 recipients were seropositive at baseline. Unmutated variant regions are reportedly the target of nearly half of TCRs that are spike-specific. Females made up more of the donors, who were largely white British, and clonal diversity may have come out too low. Researchers report vaccine-associated CD4 TCRs spanning spike, with dominance at 160-218 and 743-854.

The repertoire was sequenced with immunoSEQ multiplex PCR; TCRdb's copy has only in-frame clones and lacks some. The data contain about 160,000 clones, 90% of them seen just once; the ten biggest clones take up less than 1.6%. Sequencing used peripheral blood, obtained on day 0 of AZD1222 vaccination. This chain uses TRBV7-9 with TRBJ1-5, with D perhaps TRBD1 (5 bases). This clonotype was obtained from an adult in good health. The DNA of the CDR3 is TGTGCCAGCAGCTTGACAGAGCAGCCCCAGCATTTT. Translating it yields CASSLTEQPQHF.